A single T cell receptor (beta chain) is shown here with its context. The donors were part of the validation cohort, which consisted of roughly 120 subjects and was separate from the first cohort of 666 subjects. Only in-frame clones appear in the TCRdb table, and some are missing; sequencing was by immunoSEQ multiplex PCR. The sample includes around 94,000 clones, about 95% of them seen just once. This sample was taken from a study of cytomegalovirus exposure and HLA in healthy donors. Germline-derived CDR1 and CDR2 are SGDLS and YYNGEE. The CDR3 consists of 15 residues. V trimming: 4 bases; J trimming: 3 bases; junction bases outside the gene matches: 5.

The clonotype originates from a woman in her late teens or twenties in good health and CMV-seronegative. The V gene is TRBV9, the J gene TRBJ2-3; 10 nucleotides agree with TRBD2. The sequencing input was PBMCs. The CDR3 loop reads CASSNSGRLTDTQYF. The DNA of the CDR3 is TGTGCCAGCAGCAATAGCGGGAGGTTGACAGATACGCAGTATTTT.